Below, one TCR beta chain is given with its context. Its specificity is not known. Trimming left V 2 bases short and J 2 bases short, with 11 bases between. CDR1 and CDR2 from the germline V gene are SGHTA and FQGNSA. The CDR3 totals 15 residues. TCRdb re-called the 5' RACE reads with MiXCR, one entry per CDR3 protein. This table holds 600,000 to 700,000 distinct CDR3 sequences, 21% found once. The sample originates from a study of identical twins. Study-wide findings and caveats: When twins shared out-of-frame alpha sequences, those sequences had excess low generation probability. Invariant MAIT and iNKT cells may have partly biased zero-insertion analyses. Excess sharing by twins proved weaker in beta out-of-frame sequences.

This same sample was also part of a study on T cells expressing NK-cell markers. This second study notes: In 5 or 6 donors, dominant NKG2C+ clonotypes were roughly 1.0-8% of CD8+ T cells.

The sequence came from a young woman in good health. The chain joins TRBV7-2 to TRBJ2-3; D call uncertain. Specimen: PBMCs. CDR3 sequence (DNA): TGTGCCAGCAGCTTATCGGGCTTTCACACAGATACGCAGTATTTT. Encoded protein: CASSLSGFHTDTQYF.